The source of this TCR beta chain is a study of a mutant IDH1 vaccine in newly diagnosed glioma. The wider study: Mean patient age was about 40 years; about 60% were male and about 40% female.

TCRdb keeps only in-frame clones here, not all; method: immunoSEQ multiplex PCR. The repertoire holds about 54,000 clones, with 75% to 90% as singletons. On this clone itself: Antigen specificity is unknown.

Deletions cut 3 bases from V and 0 bases from J, with 4 bases between. The CDR3 is 14 amino acids. Germline CDR1 reads SGHRS; CDR2 reads YFSETQ. Time point reported: week 47, end of study. Each dose of the vaccine consisted of 300 ug of mutant IDH1 20-mer peptide, with topical imiquimod. This sequence was found in a woman aged 50 to 60 with glioma. J is TRBJ1-6 and V is TRBV5-1, with unresolved D. The sequencing used PBMCs, collected from a glioma patient whose treatment included an IDH1 peptide vaccine. The CDR3 DNA reads as TGCGCCAGCAGCTGGTACTCCTATAATTCACCCCTCCACTTT. It translates to CASSWYSYNSPLHF. Complete variable domain (other parts from reference TRBV5-1 and TRBJ1-6): KAGVTQTPRYLIKTRGQQVTLSCSPISGHRSVSWYQQTPGQGLQFLFEYFSETQRNKGNFPGRFSGRQFSNSRSEMNVSTLELGDSALYLCASSWYSYNSPLHFGNGTRLTVT.